Below, 17 T cell receptor beta chains from the same sample are listed, as sequenced in a study of beta chain features in type 1 diabetes. General study findings and limits: Shortening of TCRB CDR3s, moderate but significant, appeared in all four CD4+ subsets of Type 1 diabetes patients.

Of the isolated RNA, all was reverse transcribed, and so the sequenced material was expressed TCRB transcripts. Assay: immunoSEQ multiplex PCR; the TCRdb copy retains only in-frame clones and omits some. The table records more than 300,000 clones, around 12% of them present only once. These receptors' antigens are unknown. The sample comprised naive CD4+ T cells from blood. The receptors were gathered from a woman under 30 with type 1 diabetes.

This clone was recorded a few times. V gene TRBV18 combines with J gene TRBJ2-1, with TRBD1 matching 9 bases. Trimming at V came to 6 bases and at J to 14 bases, leaving 8 bases not matched to a gene. CDR3 length: 12 amino acids. The germline V gene encodes CDR1 KGHSH and CDR2 LQKENI. In nucleotides, the CDR3 is TGTGCCAGCTCCCCTGGACAGGGGCGAGAGTTCTTC. Protein product: CASSPGQGREFF.

The V and J genes are TRBV7-3 and TRBJ2-3, with 7 bases fitting TRBD2. CDR1 and CDR2 (germline): SGHTA, FQGTGA. V shed 5 bases and J 7 bases; nucleotides not matched to a gene: 9. This CDR3 has 14 residues. CDR3: CASSPGGLSNTQYF. The CDR3 region has the DNA TGTGCCAGCAGCCCGGGAGGCCTTTCGAATACGCAGTATTTT.

The chain has TRBV18 and TRBJ2-7; D perhaps matches TRBD2 (6 bases). The CDR3 sequence is 12 residues long. V was trimmed by 1 base and J by 5 bases, leaving 6 bases between them. CDR1 KGHSH and CDR2 LQKENI come from the germline V gene. The CDR3 DNA is TGTGCCAGCTCACCACGGGGGGACGAGCAGTACTTC. Translating it yields CASSPRGDEQYF.

The rearrangement links TRBV29-1 to TRBJ2-6, with D possibly being TRBD2 (5 bases). CDR1 SQVTM and CDR2 ANQGSEA come from the germline V gene. CDR3 length: 13 amino acids. The V gene lost 6 bases and the J gene lost 4 bases, with 10 bases spanning the gap. The CDR3 bases are TGCAGCGTATCGGGAACCGGGGCCAACGTCCTGACTTTC. It is translated as CSVSGTGANVLTF.

This clone was counted only a few times. The genes are TRBV18 and TRBJ2-5; 10 nucleotides line up with TRBD2. The CDR3 has 14 amino acids. CDR1 and CDR2 from the germline V gene are KGHSH and LQKENI. V lost 6 bases to trimming and J lost 2 bases; unmatched junction nucleotides: 3. CDR3 amino acids: CASSRTSGQETQYF. In nucleotides, the CDR3 is TGTGCCAGCTCCCGGACTAGCGGACAAGAGACCCAGTACTTC.

The J gene is TRBJ2-7, the V gene TRBV5-4, with 12 bases aligning to TRBD2. The V gene's germline CDR1 is SGHNT and CDR2 YYREEE (reference sequence). Trimming removed 5 bases from V and 0 bases from J; junction bases left unmatched: 3. The CDR3 has 15 residues. The CDR3 DNA follows: TGTGCCAGCAGGCCGGGACTAGCGGGCTCCTACGAGCAGTACTTC. Translation gives CASRPGLAGSYEQYF.

This clone turned up a few times. This sequence joins TRBV6-6 and TRBJ2-1; 7 bases are shared with TRBD2. The CDR3 contains 14 residues. Germline assignment: CDR1 MNHNY and CDR2 SVGAGI (reference sequence). V shed 7 bases, J shed 6 bases, and the junction held 9 bases outside the gene matches. The CDR3 sequence is CASNEAGRVNEQFF. Here the CDR3 DNA reads TGTGCCAGCAATGAGGCAGGGAGGGTCAATGAGCAGTTCTTC.

The V and J genes are TRBV14 and TRBJ2-6; D is uncertain. This CDR3 has 15 amino acids. Looked up from germline, CDR1 is SGHDN and CDR2 is FVKESK. V lost 2 bases to trimming and J lost 2 bases, with 7 bases between them. CDR3 nucleotide sequence: TGTGCCAGCAGCCAACGACTGGCTGGGGCCAACGTCCTGACTTTC. Translated: CASSQRLAGANVLTF.

This clone has a handful of counts. This rearrangement joins TRBV29-1 to TRBJ1-4; D remains unclear. This CDR3 is 14 amino acids long. Germline V lookup: CDR1 SQVTM, CDR2 ANQGSEA. Deletions cut 5 bases from V and 2 bases from J, with 12 bases between. CDR3 DNA sequence: TGCAGCGTTTCCTTCCGAGGGACTAATGAAAAACTGTTTTTT. Translating gives CSVSFRGTNEKLFF.

The chain joins TRBV5-6 to TRBJ1-1, with TRBD1 as a possible D gene (5 bases). There are 14 residues in the CDR3. Per germline, CDR1 SGHDT and CDR2 YYEEEE. The V end was cut by 0 bases, the J end by 3 bases, with 9 bases between. CDR3 amino acids: CASSLARGDTEAFF. The DNA for the CDR3 is TGTGCCAGCAGCTTGGCCCGGGGGGACACTGAAGCTTTCTTT.

The table lists this clone with a few counts. The CDR3 sequence is CAWSVLQGLGYTF. CDR3 DNA sequence: TGTGCCTGGAGTGTACTCCAGGGGCTCGGCTACACCTTC. The chain combines TRBV30 with TRBJ1-2; tentatively, D is TRBD1 (6 bases). Trimming shortened V by 0 bases and J by 8 bases, and 13 bases separated the two germline ends. The germline V gene has CDR1 GTSNPN and CDR2 SVGIG (reference sequence). The CDR3 sequence is 13 residues long.

This clone was detected a few times. The chain is built from TRBV18 and TRBJ1-1; D not resolved. The CDR3 is made up of 12 amino acids. The V gene's germline CDR1 is KGHSH and CDR2 LQKENI. V lost 6 bases and J 3 bases, leaving 8 bases between the germline ends. CDR3 sequence (DNA): TGTGCCAGCTCTACGAGTGACACTGAAGCTTTCTTT. Its translation: CASSTSDTEAFF.

This clone was seen a handful of times. J is TRBJ2-1 and V is TRBV25-1, with a possible D match to TRBD2 (6 bases). The CDR3 contains 15 residues. The V end was cut by 3 bases, the J end by 3 bases, with 12 bases between. Looked up from germline, CDR1 is MGHDK and CDR2 is SYGVNS. The CDR3: CASSDRGTVYNEQFF. The CDR3, as DNA: TGTGCCAGCAGTGATCGCGGGACCGTCTACAATGAGCAGTTCTTC.

The V and J genes are TRBV10-3 and TRBJ2-3; TRBD2 matches at 7 bases. The V and J ends lost 7 bases and 5 bases, in that order; junction bases with no gene match: 15. The CDR3 consists of 16 residues. Germline CDR1 is ENHRY and CDR2 is SYGVKD. In DNA form, the CDR3 reads TGTGCCATCACCACCGCCCCCGCGGGGGTGGTAGATACGCAGTATTTT. It translates to CAITTAPAGVVDTQYF.

This clone has a handful of counts. Distinct nucleotide sequences in the sample also encode this CDR3. This chain uses TRBV4-3 with TRBJ2-5, with 10 nucleotides matching TRBD1. The CDR3 runs 14 residues. With V trimmed by 1 base and J by 5 bases, 1 base remained unmatched. The germline CDR1 and CDR2 sequences are LGHNA and YSLEER. CDR3 amino acids: CASSQGQGAETQYF. The CDR3 bases are TGCGCCAGCAGCCAAGGACAGGGGGCCGAGACCCAGTACTTC.

This sequence joins TRBV18 and TRBJ1-6; possibly TRBD1 for D (5 bases). Germline CDR1 is KGHSH and CDR2 is LQKENI. Trimming cost V 2 bases and J 6 bases, with 17 bases left between them. This CDR3 has 17 amino acids. Here the CDR3 DNA reads TGTGCCAGCTCACCATTCTCGCAGGGCGAAATTAATTCACCCCTCCACTTT. Encoded protein: CASSPFSQGEINSPLHF.

This rearrangement joins TRBV19 to TRBJ2-1, with TRBD2 identical over 7 bases. Trimming removed 3 bases from V and 8 bases from J; junction bases left unmatched: 10. Germline lookup yields CDR1 LNHDA and CDR2 SQIVND (reference sequence). The CDR3 loop spans 15 amino acids. Written as DNA, the CDR3 is TGTGCCAGTAGTATTTCTGGGAGGGCCCTAGATGAGCAGTTCTTC. Encoded protein: CASSISGRALDEQFF.